Each of the 22 T cell receptor beta chains below was sequenced from the same sample in a study of early T cells in non-severe SARS-CoV-2 infection. MiXCR was run by TCRdb on the 5' RACE reads, yielding one entry per CDR3 protein. This table has some 45,000 distinct CDR3 sequences, approximately 4.1% appearing once. Sequenced sample: whole blood. These receptors were obtained from an adult who was a healthcare worker with PCR-confirmed SARS-CoV-2 infection or an uninfected control (not recorded which).

Many counts were recorded for this clonotype. V is TRBV27 and J is TRBJ1-6, with D unclear. Looked up from germline, CDR1 is MNHEY and CDR2 is SMNVEV (reference sequence). V was shortened by 6 bases and J by 4 bases, with 19 bases between the two germline ends. This CDR3 region has 17 residues. CDR3 loop: CASSLRPATEYNSPLHF. CDR3 coding DNA: TGTGCCAGCAGCCTCCGTCCCGCCACTGAATATAATTCACCCCTCCACTTT.

This clonotype was counted ten times or more. The rearrangement joins TRBV20-1 to TRBJ1-5, with D unresolved. V was pared by 1 base and J by 11 bases, with 9 bases between. CDR3 length: 11 amino acids. Per the germline V gene, CDR1 is DFQATT and CDR2 is SNEGSKA (reference sequence). The CDR3 sequence is CSARVDLAQHF. The CDR3 DNA reads as TGCAGTGCTAGAGTCGATTTGGCCCAGCATTTT.

Many counts were recorded for this clonotype. The chain's CDR3 is CAISEHGGDYGYTF. The CDR3 DNA reads as TGTGCCATCAGTGAGCACGGGGGCGACTATGGCTACACCTTC. This chain uses TRBV10-3 with TRBJ1-2; weak D call: TRBD1 (6 bases). In germline, CDR1 is ENHRY, CDR2 SYGVKD. The CDR3 has 14 residues. The V and J ends lost 2 bases and 3 bases respectively, with 10 bases between them.

The sample holds many counts of this clonotype. This chain uses TRBV6-5 with TRBJ1-2; D is perhaps TRBD1 (5 bases). This CDR3 spans 12 amino acids. Germline V gene sequence: CDR1 MNHEY, CDR2 SVGAGI. Trimming pared 7 bases from V and 8 bases from J, leaving 14 bases between. CDR3 bases: TGTGCCAGCACTAACGGGGGGGACGGCTACACCTTC. Its translation: CASTNGGDGYTF.

This clonotype occurred a few times. CDR3 loop: CASSRNHPQGEKLFF. CDR3 coding DNA: TGTGCCAGCAGTCGTAACCACCCTCAAGGGGAAAAACTGTTTTTT. The rearrangement uses TRBV6-6 and TRBJ1-4; no clear D gene. The CDR3 is 15 amino acids. Germline V lookup: CDR1 MNHNY, CDR2 SVGAGI (reference sequence). Trimming took off 5 bases at V and 8 bases at J, with 18 bases between the two ends.

This clonotype was observed at least ten times. CDR3 sequence (DNA): TGTGCCAGCTCACCCGGGACATCTAGGAATGGCTACACCTTC. It yields the protein CASSPGTSRNGYTF. The rearrangement uses TRBV18 and TRBJ1-2, with D possibly TRBD1 on 6 matching bases. CDR3 length: 14 amino acids. Germline values: CDR1 KGHSH, CDR2 LQKENI. Trimming pared 3 bases from V and 6 bases from J, leaving 14 bases between.

This clonotype was observed a handful of times. This CDR3 reads CATGGRANTGELFF. In DNA form, the CDR3 reads TGTGCCACCGGAGGACGAGCGAACACCGGGGAGCTGTTTTTT. V usage is TRBV24-1 and J usage is TRBJ2-2, with TRBD2 as a possible D gene (5 bases). Trimming cost V 9 bases and J 0 bases, with 10 bases left between them. CDR3 length: 14 amino acids. Per the germline V gene, CDR1 is KGHDR and CDR2 is SFDVKD.

This clonotype occurred many times. The CDR3: CASSTGLVRYNEQFF. The DNA of the CDR3 is TGCGCCAGCAGCACGGGACTAGTACGCTACAATGAGCAGTTCTTC. This sequence joins TRBV5-1 and TRBJ2-1; 8 bases match TRBD2. Trimming removed 4 bases from V and 3 bases from J; junction bases left unmatched: 6. The CDR3 length is 15 residues. CDR1 is SGHRS and CDR2 is YFSETQ in the germline V gene.

This clonotype was seen repeatedly, ten times or more. The gene calls are TRBV29-1 and TRBJ2-2; a weak D match, TRBD2 (6 bases). V was pared by 4 bases and J by 0 bases, with 9 bases between. This CDR3 spans 14 amino acids. In germline, CDR1 is SQVTM, CDR2 ANQGSEA. The CDR3 coding sequence is TGCAGCGTTGTTGGCGGGGCGAACACCGGGGAGCTGTTTTTT. The encoded protein is CSVVGGANTGELFF.

This clonotype was seen repeatedly, ten times or more. Here the CDR3 reads CASSSLLAGGRTATDTQYF. The CDR3 nucleotides are TGTGCCAGCAGTTCCCTACTAGCGGGAGGGCGAACGGCCACAGATACGCAGTATTTT. The chain carries TRBV6-6 and TRBJ2-3, with 13 bases aligning to TRBD2. Germline CDR1 MNHNY, CDR2 SVGAGI (reference sequence). V shed 4 bases and J 2 bases; nucleotides not matched to a gene: 12. This CDR3 region has 19 residues.

This clonotype was found many times. The chain has TRBV29-1 and TRBJ2-3, with a weak D call TRBD1 (6 bases). The CDR3 is 14 residues long. The V gene's germline CDR1 is SQVTM and CDR2 ANQGSEA. The ends were cut back, 8 bases at V and 0 bases at J, with 15 bases in the middle. The CDR3 DNA is TGCAGCACCCGGGACACCGGAAGCACAGATACGCAGTATTTT. Encoded protein: CSTRDTGSTDTQYF.

The rearrangement links TRBV11-2 to TRBJ2-7; D gene uncertain. This CDR3 is 13 amino acids long. Deletions cut 0 bases from V and 7 bases from J, with 10 bases between. Germline CDR1 is SGHAT and CDR2 is FQNNGV. Here the CDR3 reads CASSLDPMWEQYF. DNA of the CDR3: TGTGCCAGCAGCTTAGATCCAATGTGGGAGCAGTACTTC.

The chain uses TRBV7-8 and TRBJ2-3; D possibly corresponds to TRBD2 (5 bases). Trimming removed 6 bases at V and 1 base at J, with 26 bases between. This CDR3 is built from 19 residues. The germline V gene has CDR1 SGHVS and CDR2 FQNEAQ. The CDR3 reads CASSPAWIGFSGGTDTQYF. CDR3 bases: TGTGCCAGCAGTCCAGCTTGGATTGGGTTTTCCGGGGGCACAGATACGCAGTATTTT.

This clonotype occurred many times. In nucleotides, the CDR3 is TGCAGTGCTGGAAAGGGGGTTTGGGATTCACCCCTCCACTTT. Protein product: CSAGKGVWDSPLHF. The chain employs TRBV20-1 and TRBJ1-6; D perhaps matches TRBD1 (6 bases). CDR3 length equals 14 residues. Trimming cost V 5 bases and J 8 bases, with 16 bases left between them. The germline V gene encodes CDR1 DFQATT and CDR2 SNEGSKA (reference sequence).

This clonotype has at least ten counts. The rearrangement uses TRBV7-9 and TRBJ2-3; D assignment may be TRBD1 or TRBD2 (5 bases each). Trimming pared 4 bases from V and 9 bases from J, leaving 11 bases between. CDR3 size: 12 residues. Per the germline V gene, CDR1 is SEHNR and CDR2 is FQNEAQ (reference sequence). The CDR3 spells CASSSGRGTQYF. Written as DNA, the CDR3 is TGTGCCAGCAGCTCAGGACGGGGCACGCAGTATTTT.

This clonotype was observed at least ten times. The chain is built from TRBV27 and TRBJ2-7; TRBD2 agrees at 14 bases. V shed 2 bases and J 3 bases; nucleotides not matched to a gene: 15. Germline CDR1 MNHEY, CDR2 SMNVEV (reference sequence). There are 20 residues in the CDR3. The CDR3 sequence: CASSLAWTSGGRDSLYEQYF. The CDR3 DNA is TGTGCCAGCAGTTTAGCCTGGACTAGCGGGGGGCGAGATTCTCTCTACGAGCAGTACTTC.

This clonotype has a count of ten or more. The rearrangement uses TRBV20-1 and TRBJ1-2; TRBD1 agrees at 7 bases. Germline V lookup: CDR1 DFQATT, CDR2 SNEGSKA (reference sequence). The CDR3 has 13 amino acids. V was clipped by 6 bases and J by 4 bases; unmatched bases: 8. The CDR3 DNA reads TGCAGTGCCGAGACAGGGAGCCTCTATGGCTACACCTTC. Its translation is CSAETGSLYGYTF.

This clonotype was detected many times. This chain connects TRBV30 to TRBJ1-2; D possibly corresponds to TRBD1 (6 bases). Germline V lookup: CDR1 GTSNPN, CDR2 SVGIG (reference sequence). Trimming left V 3 bases short and J 3 bases short, with 8 bases between. There are 12 residues in the CDR3. The CDR3 DNA sequence: TGTGCCTGGAGCAGGGGCGACTATGGCTACACCTTC. Protein: CAWSRGDYGYTF.

In its sample, this clonotype was seen many times. The chain employs TRBV19 and TRBJ1-2; D call uncertain. The ends were cut back, 3 bases at V and 8 bases at J, with 13 bases in the middle. Germline lookup yields CDR1 LNHDA and CDR2 SQIVND (reference sequence). The CDR3 contains 13 residues. The CDR3 protein is CASSITDGVGYTF. The DNA for the CDR3 is TGTGCCAGTAGTATCACGGACGGGGTAGGCTACACCTTC. The full variable domain, completed using reference TRBV19 and TRBJ1-2, is DGGITQSPKYLFRKEGQNVTLSCEQNLNHDAMYWYRQDPGQGLRLIYYSQIVNDFQKGDIAEGYSVSREKKESFPLTVTSAQKNPTAFYLCASSITDGVGYTFGSGTRLTVV.

This clonotype was seen at least ten times. V usage is TRBV6-5 and J usage is TRBJ2-4, with 9 bases lining up with TRBD1. The germline gives CDR1 MNHEY, CDR2 SVGAGI. The CDR3 is made up of 15 amino acids. Losses at the gene ends were 6 bases for V and 5 bases for J; bases not matched to a gene: 8. CDR3 DNA sequence: TGTGCCAGCAGCTCTACAGGGGGCGTCCAAAACATTCAGTACTTC. Encoded protein: CASSSTGGVQNIQYF.

This chain links TRBV24-1 with TRBJ2-1; TRBD2 is a possible D gene (6 bases). V lost 7 bases and J lost 0, with 15 bases in between. The CDR3 has 16 residues. CDR1 and CDR2 (germline): KGHDR, SFDVKD. DNA for the CDR3: TGTGCCACCAGCGACAGTGACGGGAGCTCCTACAATGAGCAGTTCTTC. Translation gives CATSDSDGSSYNEQFF.

This clonotype was found many times. CDR3 bases: TGTGCCAGCAGTGGACAGGGTAATTCACCCCTCCACTTT. The encoded protein is CASSGQGNSPLHF. The rearrangement links TRBV7-2 to TRBJ1-6; 8 nucleotides line up with TRBD1. CDR3 size: 13 residues. Germline lookup yields CDR1 SGHTA and CDR2 FQGNSA. V trimming: 6 bases; J trimming: 6 bases; junction bases outside the gene matches: 1.